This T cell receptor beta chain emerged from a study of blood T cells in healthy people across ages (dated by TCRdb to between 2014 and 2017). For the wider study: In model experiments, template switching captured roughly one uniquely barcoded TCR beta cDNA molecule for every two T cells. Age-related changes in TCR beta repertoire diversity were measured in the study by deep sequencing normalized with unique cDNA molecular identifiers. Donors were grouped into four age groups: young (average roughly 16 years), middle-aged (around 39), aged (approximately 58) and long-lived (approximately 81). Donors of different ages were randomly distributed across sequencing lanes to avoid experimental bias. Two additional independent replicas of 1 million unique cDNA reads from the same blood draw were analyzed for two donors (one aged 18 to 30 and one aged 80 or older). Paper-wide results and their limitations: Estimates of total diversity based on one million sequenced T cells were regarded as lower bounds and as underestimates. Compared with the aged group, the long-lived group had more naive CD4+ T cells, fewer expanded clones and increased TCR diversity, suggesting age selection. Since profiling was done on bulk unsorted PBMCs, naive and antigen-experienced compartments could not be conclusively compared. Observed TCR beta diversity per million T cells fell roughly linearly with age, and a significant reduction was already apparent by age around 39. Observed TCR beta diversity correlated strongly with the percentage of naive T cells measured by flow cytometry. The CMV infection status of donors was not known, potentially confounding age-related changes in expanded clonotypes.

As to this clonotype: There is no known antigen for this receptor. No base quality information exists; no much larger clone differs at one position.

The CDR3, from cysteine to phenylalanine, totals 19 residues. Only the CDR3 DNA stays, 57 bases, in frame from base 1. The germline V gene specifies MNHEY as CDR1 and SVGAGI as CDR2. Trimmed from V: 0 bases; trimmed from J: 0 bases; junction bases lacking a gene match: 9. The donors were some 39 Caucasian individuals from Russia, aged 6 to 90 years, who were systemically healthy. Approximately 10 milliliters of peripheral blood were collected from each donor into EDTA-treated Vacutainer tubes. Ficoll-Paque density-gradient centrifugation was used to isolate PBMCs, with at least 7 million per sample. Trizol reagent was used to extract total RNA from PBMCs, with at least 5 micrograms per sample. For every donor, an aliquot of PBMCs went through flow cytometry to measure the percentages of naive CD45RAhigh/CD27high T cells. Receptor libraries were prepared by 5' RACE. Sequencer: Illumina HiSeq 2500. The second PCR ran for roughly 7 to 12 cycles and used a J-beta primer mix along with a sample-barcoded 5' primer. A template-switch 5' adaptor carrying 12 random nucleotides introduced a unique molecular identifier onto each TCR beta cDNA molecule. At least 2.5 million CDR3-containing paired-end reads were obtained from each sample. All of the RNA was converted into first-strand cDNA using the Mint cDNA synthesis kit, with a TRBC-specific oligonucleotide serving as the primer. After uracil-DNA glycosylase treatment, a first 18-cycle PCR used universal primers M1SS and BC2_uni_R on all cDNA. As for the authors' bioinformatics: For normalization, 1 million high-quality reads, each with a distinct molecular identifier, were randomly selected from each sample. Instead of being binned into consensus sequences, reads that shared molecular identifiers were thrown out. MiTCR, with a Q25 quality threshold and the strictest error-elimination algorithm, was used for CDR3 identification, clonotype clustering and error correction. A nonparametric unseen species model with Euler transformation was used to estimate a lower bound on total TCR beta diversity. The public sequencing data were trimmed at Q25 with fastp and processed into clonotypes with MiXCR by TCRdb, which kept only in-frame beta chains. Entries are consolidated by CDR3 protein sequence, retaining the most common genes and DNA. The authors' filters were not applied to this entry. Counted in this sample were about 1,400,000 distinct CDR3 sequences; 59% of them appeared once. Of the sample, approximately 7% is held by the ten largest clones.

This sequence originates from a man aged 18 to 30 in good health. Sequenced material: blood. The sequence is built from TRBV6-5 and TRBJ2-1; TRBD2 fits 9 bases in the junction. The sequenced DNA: TGTGCCAGCAGTTACTCTCTTGCGGGAGGGTCCAGCTCCTACAATGAGCAGTTCTTC. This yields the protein CASSYSLAGGSSSYNEQFF.